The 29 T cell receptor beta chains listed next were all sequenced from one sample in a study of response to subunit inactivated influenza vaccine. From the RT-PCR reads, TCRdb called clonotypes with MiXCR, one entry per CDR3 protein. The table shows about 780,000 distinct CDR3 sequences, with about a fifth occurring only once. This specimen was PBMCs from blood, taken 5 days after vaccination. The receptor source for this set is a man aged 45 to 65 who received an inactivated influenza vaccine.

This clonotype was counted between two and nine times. Here the CDR3 reads CSALGLAGDYEQYF. The CDR3 coding sequence is TGCAGTGCCCTCGGGCTAGCGGGAGATTACGAGCAGTACTTC. The chain couples TRBV20-1 to TRBJ2-7; 10 positions match TRBD2. This CDR3 is 14 amino acids long. Per the germline V gene, CDR1 is DFQATT and CDR2 is SNEGSKA (reference sequence). Trimming removed 6 bases from V and 4 bases from J; junction bases left unmatched: 9.

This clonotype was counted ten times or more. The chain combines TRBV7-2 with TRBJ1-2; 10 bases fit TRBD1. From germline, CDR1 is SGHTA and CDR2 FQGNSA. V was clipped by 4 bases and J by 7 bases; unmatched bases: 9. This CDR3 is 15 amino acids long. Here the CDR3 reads CASSSEVGQGFGYTF. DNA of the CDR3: TGTGCCAGCAGCTCAGAGGTGGGACAGGGGTTTGGCTACACCTTC.

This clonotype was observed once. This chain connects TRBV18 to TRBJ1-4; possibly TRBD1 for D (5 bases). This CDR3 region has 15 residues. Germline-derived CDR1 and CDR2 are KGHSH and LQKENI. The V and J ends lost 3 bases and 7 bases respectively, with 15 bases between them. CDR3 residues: CASSPGATGAEKLFF. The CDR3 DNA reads TGTGCCAGCTCACCCGGAGCCACTGGGGCTGAAAAACTGTTTTTT.

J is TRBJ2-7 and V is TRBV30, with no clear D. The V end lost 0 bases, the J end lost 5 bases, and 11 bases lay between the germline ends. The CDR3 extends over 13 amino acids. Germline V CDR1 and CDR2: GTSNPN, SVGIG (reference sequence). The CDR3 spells CAWSVRRPHEQYF. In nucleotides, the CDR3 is TGTGCCTGGAGTGTACGGCGCCCCCACGAGCAGTACTTC.

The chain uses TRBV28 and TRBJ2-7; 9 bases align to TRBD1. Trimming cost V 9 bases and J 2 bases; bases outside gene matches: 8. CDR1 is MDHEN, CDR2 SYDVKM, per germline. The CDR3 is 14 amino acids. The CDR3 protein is CASQDRGKAYEQYF. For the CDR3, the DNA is TGTGCCAGTCAGGACAGGGGAAAAGCCTACGAGCAGTACTTC.

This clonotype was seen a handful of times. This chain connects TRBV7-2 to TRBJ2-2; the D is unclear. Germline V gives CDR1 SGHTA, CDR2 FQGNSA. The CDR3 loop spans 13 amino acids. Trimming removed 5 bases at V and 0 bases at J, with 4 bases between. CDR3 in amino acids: CASSAANTGELFF. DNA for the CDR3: TGTGCCAGCAGCGCGGCGAACACCGGGGAGCTGTTTTTT. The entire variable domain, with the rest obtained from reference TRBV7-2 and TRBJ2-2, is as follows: GAGVSQSPSNKVTEKGKDVELRCDPISGHTALYWYRQSLGQGLEFLIYFQGNSAPDKSGLPSDRFSAERTGGSVSTLTIQRTQQEDSAVYLCASSAANTGELFFGEGSRLTVL.

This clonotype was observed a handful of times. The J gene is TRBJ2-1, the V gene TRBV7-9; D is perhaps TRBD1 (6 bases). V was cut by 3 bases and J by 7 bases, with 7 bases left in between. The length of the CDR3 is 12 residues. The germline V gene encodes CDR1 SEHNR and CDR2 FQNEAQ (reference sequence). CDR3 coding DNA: TGTGCCAGCAGCTTCGGACAGAATGAGCAGTTCTTC. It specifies CASSFGQNEQFF.

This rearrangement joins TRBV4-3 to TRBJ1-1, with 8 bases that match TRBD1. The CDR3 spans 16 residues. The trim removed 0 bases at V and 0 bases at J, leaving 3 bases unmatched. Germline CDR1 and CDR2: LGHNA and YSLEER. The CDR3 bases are TGCGCCAGCAGCCAAGATAGACAGGGGATGAACACTGAAGCTTTCTTT. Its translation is CASSQDRQGMNTEAFF.

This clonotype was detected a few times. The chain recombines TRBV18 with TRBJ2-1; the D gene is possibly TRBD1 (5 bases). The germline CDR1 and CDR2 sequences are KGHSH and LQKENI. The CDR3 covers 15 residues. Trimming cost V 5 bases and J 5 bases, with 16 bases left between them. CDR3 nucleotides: TGTGCCAGCTCAGACGGACAAGTCCCACACAATGAGCAGTTCTTC. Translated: CASSDGQVPHNEQFF.

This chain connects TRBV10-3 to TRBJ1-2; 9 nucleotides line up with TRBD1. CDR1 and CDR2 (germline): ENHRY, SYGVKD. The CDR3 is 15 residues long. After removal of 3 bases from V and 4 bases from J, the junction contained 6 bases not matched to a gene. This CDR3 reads CAISDRDRAGYGYTF. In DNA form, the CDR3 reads TGTGCCATCAGTGACCGGGACAGGGCAGGCTATGGCTACACCTTC.

This CDR3 reads CASSPNRGSSPLHF. CDR3 coding DNA: TGTGCCAGCAGCCCCAATCGGGGTAGTTCACCCCTCCACTTT. The chain employs TRBV6-1 and TRBJ1-6, with unresolved D. The CDR3 length is 14 residues. Germline-derived CDR1 and CDR2 are MNHNS and SASEGT. V lost 6 bases, J lost 9 bases, and 15 bases lay in between.

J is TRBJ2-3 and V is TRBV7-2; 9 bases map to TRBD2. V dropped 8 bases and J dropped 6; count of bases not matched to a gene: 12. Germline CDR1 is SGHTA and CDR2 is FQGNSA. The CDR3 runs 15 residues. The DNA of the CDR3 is TGTGCCAGCGTCCGCGGCGGGGGGGCTGGGGATACGCAGTATTTT. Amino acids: CASVRGGGAGDTQYF. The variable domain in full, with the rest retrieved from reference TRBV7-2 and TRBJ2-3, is GAGVSQSPSNKVTEKGKDVELRCDPISGHTALYWYRQSLGQGLEFLIYFQGNSAPDKSGLPSDRFSAERTGGSVSTLTIQRTQQEDSAVYLCASVRGGGAGDTQYFGPGTRLTVL.

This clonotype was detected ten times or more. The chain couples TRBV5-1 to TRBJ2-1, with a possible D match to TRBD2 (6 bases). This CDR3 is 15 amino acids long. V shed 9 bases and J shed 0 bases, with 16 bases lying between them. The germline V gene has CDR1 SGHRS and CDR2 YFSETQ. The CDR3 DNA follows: TGCGCCACTACCTCCGGGGGAAGCTCCTACAATGAGCAGTTCTTC. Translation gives CATTSGGSSYNEQFF.

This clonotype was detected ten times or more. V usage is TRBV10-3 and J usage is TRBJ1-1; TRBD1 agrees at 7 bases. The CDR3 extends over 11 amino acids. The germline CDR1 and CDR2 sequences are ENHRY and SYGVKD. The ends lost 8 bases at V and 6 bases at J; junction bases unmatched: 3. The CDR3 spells CAIGQGAEAFF. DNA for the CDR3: TGTGCCATCGGTCAGGGGGCTGAAGCTTTCTTT.

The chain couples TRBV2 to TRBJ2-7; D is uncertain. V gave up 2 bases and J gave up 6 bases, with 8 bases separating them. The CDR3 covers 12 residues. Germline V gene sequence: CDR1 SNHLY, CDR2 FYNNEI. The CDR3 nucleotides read TGTGCCAGCAGTGAATCGGGCGGCGAGCAGTACTTC. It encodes CASSESGGEQYF.

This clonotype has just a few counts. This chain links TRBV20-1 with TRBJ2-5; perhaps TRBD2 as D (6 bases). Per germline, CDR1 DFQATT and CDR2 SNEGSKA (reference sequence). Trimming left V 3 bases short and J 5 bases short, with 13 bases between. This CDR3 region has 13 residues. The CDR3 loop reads CSASPDAGETQYF. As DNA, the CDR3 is TGCAGTGCTAGCCCGGACGCGGGGGAGACCCAGTACTTC.

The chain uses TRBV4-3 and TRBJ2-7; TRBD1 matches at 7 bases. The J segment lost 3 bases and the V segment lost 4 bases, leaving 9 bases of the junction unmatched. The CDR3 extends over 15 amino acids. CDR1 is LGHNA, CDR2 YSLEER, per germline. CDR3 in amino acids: CASSPRLQGSYEQYF. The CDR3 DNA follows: TGCGCCAGCAGCCCTAGATTACAGGGGAGCTACGAGCAGTACTTC.

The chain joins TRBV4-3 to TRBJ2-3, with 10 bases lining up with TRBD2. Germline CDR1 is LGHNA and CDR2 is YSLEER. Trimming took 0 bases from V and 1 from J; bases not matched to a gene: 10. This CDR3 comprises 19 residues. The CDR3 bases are TGCGCCAGCAGCCAAGATTCTAGCGGGAGTGTCTGGGGCACAGATACGCAGTATTTT. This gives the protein CASSQDSSGSVWGTDTQYF.

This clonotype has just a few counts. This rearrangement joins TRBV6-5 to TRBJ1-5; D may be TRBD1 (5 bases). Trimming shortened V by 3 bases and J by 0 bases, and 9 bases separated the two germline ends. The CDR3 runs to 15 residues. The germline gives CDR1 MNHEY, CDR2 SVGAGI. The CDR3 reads CASSYEGRSNQPQHF. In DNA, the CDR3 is TGTGCCAGCAGTTATGAGGGGCGTAGCAATCAGCCCCAGCATTTT.

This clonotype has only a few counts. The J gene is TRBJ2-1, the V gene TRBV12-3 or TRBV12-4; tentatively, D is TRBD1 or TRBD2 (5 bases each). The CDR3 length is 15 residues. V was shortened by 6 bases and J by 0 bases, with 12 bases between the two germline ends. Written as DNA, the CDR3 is TGTGCCAGCAGGGGGGAAGCAAGCTCCTACAATGAGCAGTTCTTC. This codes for CASRGEASSYNEQFF.

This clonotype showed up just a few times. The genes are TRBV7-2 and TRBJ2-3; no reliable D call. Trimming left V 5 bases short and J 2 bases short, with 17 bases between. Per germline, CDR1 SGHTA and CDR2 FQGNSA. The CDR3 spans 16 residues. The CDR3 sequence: CASSRNLAKTTDTQYF. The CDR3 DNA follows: TGTGCCAGCAGCCGAAACCTGGCAAAGACCACAGATACGCAGTATTTT.

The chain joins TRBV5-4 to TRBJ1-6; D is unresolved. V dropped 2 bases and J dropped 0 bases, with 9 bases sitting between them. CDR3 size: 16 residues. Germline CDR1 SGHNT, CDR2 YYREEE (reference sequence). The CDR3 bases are TGTGCCAGCAGCTTAGGCAGTAGCTCCTATAATTCACCCCTCCACTTT. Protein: CASSLGSSSYNSPLHF.

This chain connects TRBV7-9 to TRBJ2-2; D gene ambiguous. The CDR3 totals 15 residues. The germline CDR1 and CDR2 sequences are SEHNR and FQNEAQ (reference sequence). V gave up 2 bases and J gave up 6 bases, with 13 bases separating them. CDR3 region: CASSLSQLGAGELFF. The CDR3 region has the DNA TGTGCCAGCAGCTTATCTCAGCTTGGGGCCGGGGAGCTGTTTTTT.

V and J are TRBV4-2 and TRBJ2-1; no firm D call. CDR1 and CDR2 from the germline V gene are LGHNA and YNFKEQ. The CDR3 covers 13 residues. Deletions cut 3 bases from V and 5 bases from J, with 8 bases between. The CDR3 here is CASSHPPDNEQFF. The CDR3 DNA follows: TGTGCCAGCAGCCATCCACCGGACAATGAGCAGTTCTTC.

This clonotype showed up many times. This chain's CDR3 is CASSLGGGRAYNEQFF. CDR3 DNA: TGTGCCAGCAGCTTAGGGGGCGGGAGGGCCTACAATGAGCAGTTCTTC. V and J are TRBV7-3 and TRBJ2-1, with 9 nucleotides matching TRBD2. The CDR3 has 16 residues. Germline V gene data show CDR1 as SGHTA and CDR2 as FQGTGA. Germline trimming cut 2 bases from V and 2 bases from J; bases unmatched to any gene: 4.

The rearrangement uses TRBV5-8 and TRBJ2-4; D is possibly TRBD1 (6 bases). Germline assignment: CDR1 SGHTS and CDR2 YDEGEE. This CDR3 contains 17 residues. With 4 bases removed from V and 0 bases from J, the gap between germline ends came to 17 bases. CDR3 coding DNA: TGTGCCAGCAGCCCACTTCCGGGACAACTAGCCAAAAACATTCAGTACTTC. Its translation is CASSPLPGQLAKNIQYF.

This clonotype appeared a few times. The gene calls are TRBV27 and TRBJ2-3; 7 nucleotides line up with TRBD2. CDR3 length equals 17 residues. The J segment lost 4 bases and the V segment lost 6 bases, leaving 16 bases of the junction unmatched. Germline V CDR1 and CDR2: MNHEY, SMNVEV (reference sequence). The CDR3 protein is CASRALSGIRSADTQYF. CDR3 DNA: TGTGCCAGCAGGGCCCTGAGCGGGATCCGATCAGCAGATACGCAGTATTTT.

CDR3 bases: TGCAGTGCCCCCGGGACCACAGATACGCAGTATTTT. Its translation: CSAPGTTDTQYF. The chain is built from TRBV20-1 and TRBJ2-3, with D perhaps given as TRBD1 or TRBD2 (5 bases each). The V and J ends lost 6 bases and 2 bases respectively, with 9 bases between them. The CDR3 covers 12 residues. CDR1 is DFQATT, CDR2 SNEGSKA, per germline (reference sequence).

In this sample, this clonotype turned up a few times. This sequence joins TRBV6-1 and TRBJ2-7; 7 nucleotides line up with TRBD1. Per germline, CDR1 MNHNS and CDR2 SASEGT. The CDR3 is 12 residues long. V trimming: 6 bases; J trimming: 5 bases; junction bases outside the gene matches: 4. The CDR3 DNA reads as TGTGCCAGCAGCCCACAGGGGCACGAGCAGTACTTC. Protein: CASSPQGHEQYF.